These 18 T cell receptor beta chains originate from one sample sequenced in a study of T cells in Graves' hyperthyroidism and ophthalmopathy. TCR beta CDR3 sequences were amplified from RNA transcripts. In the first-round RT-PCR of the TCR CDR3, the HTBI primer set was used. TCRdb redid the calling of the multiplex PCR reads with MiXCR, one entry per CDR3 protein. The sample contains almost 350,000 distinct CDR3 sequences, 15% to 20% of which appear only once. The sequencing input was blood. These receptors all stem from a woman in her 40s with Graves' ophthalmopathy.

This clonotype was detected a few times. This rearrangement joins TRBV4-1 to TRBJ2-2; D is undetermined. The CDR3 extends over 17 amino acids. V lost 0 bases and J 0 bases, leaving 11 bases between the germline ends. CDR1 is MGHRA and CDR2 is YSYEKL in the germline V gene. CDR3 region: CASSQDLRRANTGELFF. CDR3 coding DNA: TGCGCCAGCAGCCAAGATCTACGGAGAGCGAACACCGGGGAGCTGTTTTTT.

The chain has TRBV20-1 and TRBJ1-1; the match to TRBD1 covers 7 bases. The germline V gene has CDR1 DFQATT and CDR2 SNEGSKA (reference sequence). CDR3 length: 15 amino acids. V lost 6 bases to trimming and J lost 4 bases; unmatched junction nucleotides: 14. CDR3 sequence reads: CSAKGGGPGGTEAFF. CDR3 bases: TGCAGTGCGAAAGGGGGGGGCCCAGGGGGCACTGAAGCTTTCTTT.

This clonotype was recorded many times. CDR3: CSARDGGTGGEMRETQYF. CDR3 sequence (DNA): TGCAGTGCTAGAGATGGGGGTACAGGGGGCGAAATGCGTGAGACCCAGTACTTC. The chain couples TRBV20-1 to TRBJ2-5; 9 nucleotides match TRBD1. V was clipped by 0 bases and J by 5 bases; unmatched bases: 16. Germline V gene lookup returns CDR1 DFQATT and CDR2 SNEGSKA (reference sequence). There are 18 residues in the CDR3.

The J gene is TRBJ2-7, the V gene TRBV30; D is ambiguous. This CDR3 comprises 13 residues. Germline assignment: CDR1 GTSNPN and CDR2 SVGIG (reference sequence). V lost 0 bases and J 4 bases, leaving 10 bases between the germline ends. DNA for the CDR3: TGTGCCTGGAGTGTGGGTGTTGTTTACGAGCAGTACTTC. Its translation is CAWSVGVVYEQYF. Complete variable domain (other parts from reference TRBV30 and TRBJ2-7): SQTIHQWPATLVQPVGSPLSLECTVEGTSNPNLYWYRQAAGRGLQLLFYSVGIGQISSEVPQNLSASRPQDRQFILSSKKLLLSDSGFYLCAWSVGVVYEQYFGPGTRLTVT.

In its sample, this clonotype was seen many times. This chain uses TRBV6-1 with TRBJ2-3, with 10 nucleotides matching TRBD2. The trim removed 7 bases at V and 6 bases at J, leaving 10 bases unmatched. The CDR3 covers 15 residues. CDR1 and CDR2 (germline): MNHNS, SASEGT. CDR3 DNA sequence: TGTGCCAGCACCCATAGCGGGAGGCCGGCCGATACGCAGTATTTT. Its protein product is CASTHSGRPADTQYF.

This clonotype was recorded many times. This chain joins TRBV11-1 and TRBJ2-5; D remains ambiguous. V lost 1 base, J lost 2 bases, and 8 bases lay in between. CDR3 length: 14 amino acids. The V gene's germline CDR1 is SGHAT and CDR2 FQDESV (reference sequence). CDR3 nucleotide sequence: TGTGCCAGCAGCTTAGGCACAGCTCAAGAGACCCAGTACTTC. It encodes CASSLGTAQETQYF.

In this sample, this clonotype turned up many times. V and J are TRBV20-1 and TRBJ2-7; TRBD1 matches 8 bases. The J segment lost 3 bases and the V segment lost 6 bases, leaving 7 bases of the junction unmatched. From germline, CDR1 is DFQATT and CDR2 SNEGSKA (reference sequence). The CDR3 contains 13 residues. The CDR3 sequence: CSATPGGGYEQYF. Written as DNA, the CDR3 is TGCAGTGCGACCCCAGGGGGCGGCTACGAGCAGTACTTC.

This clonotype was seen more than once but under ten times. The chain's CDR3 is CASRDRAGHSNQPQHF. CDR3 DNA sequence: TGTGCCAGCAGAGACAGGGCAGGACATAGCAATCAGCCCCAGCATTTT. V usage is TRBV6-1 and J usage is TRBJ1-5; TRBD1 matches at 7 bases. Germline values: CDR1 MNHNS, CDR2 SASEGT. V gave up 6 bases and J gave up 0 bases; unmatched junction bases: 8. The CDR3 sequence is 16 residues long.

Many counts were recorded for this clonotype. This rearrangement joins TRBV6-5 to TRBJ2-7; TRBD1 is a possible D gene (5 bases). The V gene's germline CDR1 is MNHEY and CDR2 SVGAGI. The CDR3 covers 12 residues. V lost 0 bases and J lost 11, with 11 bases in between. CDR3 loop: CASSYSGRSEYF. CDR3 DNA: TGTGCCAGCAGTTACTCGGGGCGGAGTGAGTACTTC.

Many counts were recorded for this clonotype. The chain couples TRBV7-8 to TRBJ2-2, with D possibly called TRBD1 or TRBD2 (6 bases each). The CDR3 totals 16 residues. Germline V gene data show CDR1 as SGHVS and CDR2 as FQNEAQ. Trimming cost V 5 bases and J 6 bases, with 19 bases left between them. CDR3 sequence (DNA): TGTGCCAGCAGCCCTATGGGGGGCGATGTGGCCGGGGAGCTGTTTTTT. This gives the protein CASSPMGGDVAGELFF.

The sample holds many counts of this clonotype. The rearrangement links TRBV9 to TRBJ2-1; D gene uncertain. This CDR3 is 15 amino acids long. Germline V CDR1 and CDR2: SGDLS, YYNGEE. Trimming removed 3 bases at V and 0 bases at J, with 10 bases between. The CDR3 loop reads CASSETQSSYNEQFF. The CDR3 bases are TGTGCCAGCAGCGAGACCCAGAGCTCCTACAATGAGCAGTTCTTC.

This chain joins TRBV11-2 and TRBJ2-3; TRBD1 aligns across 7 bases. Unmatched junction bases numbered 6, after V lost 6 bases and J lost 3 bases. The CDR3 consists of 14 residues. Germline CDR1 is SGHAT and CDR2 is FQNNGV. Here the CDR3 reads CASRPGTETDTQYF. The CDR3 DNA sequence: TGTGCCAGCAGACCCGGGACAGAAACAGATACGCAGTATTTT. Variable domain in full (rest from reference TRBV11-2 and TRBJ2-3): EAGVAQSPRYKIIEKRQSVAFWCNPISGHATLYWYQQILGQGPKLLIQFQNNGVVDDSQLPKDRFSAERLKGVDSTLKIQPAKLEDSAVYLCASRPGTETDTQYFGPGTRLTVL.

The chain is built from TRBV28 and TRBJ1-6; D is possibly TRBD1 (6 bases). Germline loops: CDR1 MDHEN, CDR2 SYDVKM. The V end lost 3 bases, the J end lost 7 bases, and 16 bases lay between the germline ends. CDR3 length: 16 residues. The CDR3 protein is CASSLGQQGFNSPLHF. CDR3 nucleotide sequence: TGTGCCAGCAGTTTGGGACAACAGGGCTTCAATTCACCCCTCCACTTT.

This clonotype occurred a few times. This chain's CDR3 is CSVLGTSGSGEQYF. In nucleotides, the CDR3 is TGCAGCGTCCTAGGGACTAGCGGGAGTGGCGAGCAGTACTTC. This chain uses TRBV29-1 with TRBJ2-7; 14 nucleotides agree with TRBD2. Germline CDR1 is SQVTM and CDR2 is ANQGSEA. The CDR3 totals 14 residues. Germline trimming cut 6 bases from V and 6 bases from J; bases unmatched to any gene: 7.

The chain carries TRBV7-2 and TRBJ2-5, with a weak D call TRBD2 (5 bases). V was pared by 5 bases and J by 7 bases, with 17 bases between. In germline, CDR1 is SGHTA, CDR2 FQGNSA. This CDR3 has 14 residues. The CDR3: CASSPGLAEGTQYF. In DNA form, the CDR3 reads TGTGCCAGCAGCCCAGGACTTGCTGAGGGGACCCAGTACTTC.

This clonotype appeared many times. This sequence joins TRBV6-1 and TRBJ1-5, with 10 bases aligning to TRBD1. Germline V lookup: CDR1 MNHNS, CDR2 SASEGT. V shed 4 bases, J shed 1 base, and the junction held 4 bases outside the gene matches. The CDR3 sequence is 16 residues long. CDR3 in amino acids: CASSGDRGRSNQPQHF. CDR3 DNA sequence: TGTGCCAGCAGTGGGGACAGGGGAAGGAGCAATCAGCCCCAGCATTTT.

This clonotype was found many times. V and J are TRBV6-4 and TRBJ2-3; 7 bases are shared with TRBD2. The CDR3 has 16 residues. CDR1 is MRHNA, CDR2 SNTAGT, per germline. Trimming at V came to 0 bases and at J to 2 bases, leaving 5 bases not matched to a gene. In nucleotides, the CDR3 is TGTGCCAGCAGTGACTCGCCTAGCGGAGCCACAGATACGCAGTATTTT. Encoded protein: CASSDSPSGATDTQYF.

This clonotype was seen many times. The chain links TRBV6-1 to TRBJ2-1; no clear D gene. The germline CDR1 and CDR2 sequences are MNHNS and SASEGT. There are 12 residues in the CDR3. V gave up 4 bases and J gave up 5 bases, with 6 bases separating them. DNA of the CDR3: TGTGCCAGCAGTGTCTACCACAATGAGCAGTTCTTC. This codes for CASSVYHNEQFF.